One and the same sample provided the 18 T cell receptor beta chains below, sequenced in a study of T cells in localized non-small cell lung cancer (dated by TCRdb to the early 2020s). Library construction relied on the immunoSEQ multiplex PCR assay. What TCRdb holds here is the immuneACCESS table cut down to in-frame rearrangements. Part of the clones is not present; checked against another copy, under half of the missing clones reflect an unresolved V gene, and the others are unexplained. The table for this sample lists around 30,000 clones; about 90% of them were counted only once. In total, the top ten clones hold about 4% of the sample. The sample was peripheral blood mononuclear cells, taken before any cancer treatment. These receptors originate from a woman aged 40-75 years with stage III lung adenocarcinoma.

The CDR3 DNA follows: TGTGCCAGCAGTTACTCGTATGGAAACACCATATATTTT. Amino acids: CASSYSYGNTIYF. The V gene is TRBV6-5, the J gene TRBJ1-3; the D is unclear. The CDR3 runs to 13 residues. Germline V lookup: CDR1 MNHEY, CDR2 SVGAGI. The ends were cut back, 0 bases at V and 3 bases at J, with 3 bases in the middle.

This clone was recorded once. This sequence joins TRBV7-3 and TRBJ2-3, with 11 bases lining up with TRBD2. J lost 5 bases, V lost 3 bases, and 4 bases had no gene match. The V gene's germline CDR1 is SGHTA and CDR2 FQGTGA. The CDR3 totals 15 residues. The CDR3: CASSFSGGAGDTQYF. The CDR3 DNA reads TGTGCCAGCAGCTTTAGCGGGGGGGCGGGAGATACGCAGTATTTT.

The V call is TRBV5-4, the J call TRBJ1-1; 10 nucleotides line up with TRBD1. Trimming cost V 4 bases and J 4 bases; bases outside gene matches: 1. Germline values: CDR1 SGHNT, CDR2 YYREEE (reference sequence). The CDR3 is 13 residues long. CDR3 sequence: CASSRTGGTEAFF. CDR3 nucleotides: TGTGCCAGCAGCCGGACAGGGGGCACTGAAGCTTTCTTT.

The chain uses TRBV5-1 and TRBJ2-1, with 8 nucleotides matching TRBD2. The V gene's germline CDR1 is SGHRS and CDR2 YFSETQ. J lost 7 bases, V lost 4 bases, and 13 bases had no gene match. This CDR3 is 16 amino acids long. This chain's CDR3 is CASSPLGSGGPNEQFF. CDR3 bases: TGCGCCAGCAGCCCCCTGGGGAGCGGGGGCCCGAATGAGCAGTTCTTC.

CDR3 region: CAWSREGAESQPQHF. DNA for the CDR3: TGTGCCTGGAGTCGAGAGGGGGCGGAATCTCAGCCCCAGCATTTT. The genes are TRBV30 and TRBJ1-5; TRBD1 agrees at 7 bases. The CDR3 extends over 15 amino acids. Looked up from germline, CDR1 is GTSNPN and CDR2 is SVGIG (reference sequence). After removal of 2 bases from V and 6 bases from J, the junction contained 10 bases not matched to a gene. Filled out from reference TRBV30 and TRBJ1-5, the complete variable domain reads SQTIHQWPATLVQPVGSPLSLECTVEGTSNPNLYWYRQAAGRGLQLLFYSVGIGQISSEVPQNLSASRPQDRQFILSSKKLLLSDSGFYLCAWSREGAESQPQHFGDGTRLSIL.

The CDR3 region is CASSSPLGADTQYF. CDR3 DNA: TGCGCCAGCAGCTCCCCCTTGGGGGCAGATACGCAGTATTTT. This sequence joins TRBV5-1 and TRBJ2-3, with D perhaps assigned TRBD1 or TRBD2 (5 bases each). This CDR3 spans 14 amino acids. Germline CDR1 reads SGHRS; CDR2 reads YFSETQ. The V end lost 3 bases, the J end lost 4 bases, and 12 bases lay between the germline ends.

J is TRBJ1-2 and V is TRBV10-3; no definite D call. CDR1 ENHRY and CDR2 SYGVKD come from the germline V gene. This CDR3 has 12 amino acids. The germline V and J ends were trimmed by 3 bases and 8 bases, with 10 bases remaining between them. CDR3 residues: CAISDGWGGYTF. For the CDR3, the DNA is TGTGCCATCAGTGACGGTTGGGGAGGCTACACCTTC.

The chain joins TRBV5-1 to TRBJ2-2, with 8 bases identical to TRBD2. CDR3 length: 16 amino acids. Trimming removed 1 base from V and 3 bases from J; junction bases left unmatched: 5. Germline loops: CDR1 SGHRS, CDR2 YFSETQ. The CDR3 DNA sequence: TGCGCCAGCAGCTTGCCAGCGGGAGACGACACCGGGGAGCTGTTTTTT. Protein product: CASSLPAGDDTGELFF. The complete variable domain, with remaining parts taken from reference TRBV5-1 and TRBJ2-2, reads KAGVTQTPRYLIKTRGQQVTLSCSPISGHRSVSWYQQTPGQGLQFLFEYFSETQRNKGNFPGRFSGRQFSNSRSEMNVSTLELGDSALYLCASSLPAGDDTGELFFGEGSRLTVL.

The chain joins TRBV25-1 to TRBJ1-1; maybe TRBD1 (5 bases). The CDR3 loop spans 15 amino acids. V was trimmed by 0 bases and J by 2 bases, leaving 10 bases between them. CDR1 and CDR2 (germline): MGHDK, SYGVNS. In DNA, the CDR3 is TGTGCCAGCAGTGAATATGTGGGACCTAACACTGAAGCTTTCTTT. It yields the protein CASSEYVGPNTEAFF. Together with reference TRBV25-1 and TRBJ1-1, the CDR3 gives the full variable domain: EADIYQTPRYLVIGTGKKITLECSQTMGHDKMYWYQQDPGMELHLIHYSYGVNSTEKGDLSSESTVSRIRTEHFPLTLESARPSHTSQYLCASSEYVGPNTEAFFGQGTRLTVV.

The chain uses TRBV4-1 and TRBJ1-5; no reliable D call. Trimming pared 0 bases from V and 7 bases from J, leaving 7 bases between. This CDR3 contains 13 residues. Germline lookup yields CDR1 MGHRA and CDR2 YSYEKL. CDR3 DNA: TGCGCCAGCAGCCAAGATTTGGAACAGCCCCAGCATTTT. It encodes CASSQDLEQPQHF.

The V and J genes are TRBV30 and TRBJ1-1; D unclear. Germline V gene data show CDR1 as GTSNPN and CDR2 as SVGIG (reference sequence). The CDR3 is 12 amino acids. Trimming took off 2 bases at V and 1 base at J, with 5 bases between the two ends. The CDR3 reads CAWSPQNTEAFF. The CDR3 region has the DNA TGTGCCTGGAGTCCTCAGAACACTGAAGCTTTCTTT.

The chain is built from TRBV4-2 and TRBJ1-4; D unclear. Germline values: CDR1 LGHNA, CDR2 YNFKEQ. CDR3 length equals 13 residues. Trimming stripped 1 base from V and 5 bases from J, with 5 bases between. The CDR3 region is CASSQGPNEKLFF. In DNA form, the CDR3 reads TGTGCCAGCAGCCAAGGACCGAATGAAAAACTGTTTTTT.

The rearrangement joins TRBV7-2 to TRBJ1-5, with D possibly matching TRBD1 (5 bases). The V and J ends lost 4 bases and 5 bases respectively, with 9 bases between them. Per the germline V gene, CDR1 is SGHTA and CDR2 is FQGNSA. This CDR3 has 13 amino acids. CDR3 region: CASSSGTHQPQHF. In nucleotides, the CDR3 is TGTGCCAGCAGCTCCGGGACCCATCAGCCCCAGCATTTT. The full variable domain, completed using reference TRBV7-2 and TRBJ1-5, is GAGVSQSPSNKVTEKGKDVELRCDPISGHTALYWYRQSLGQGLEFLIYFQGNSAPDKSGLPSDRFSAERTGGSVSTLTIQRTQQEDSAVYLCASSSGTHQPQHFGDGTRLSIL.

V gene TRBV9 combines with J gene TRBJ2-1; D is unresolved. Trimming removed 0 bases at V and 10 bases at J, with 11 bases between. Germline V gives CDR1 SGDLS, CDR2 YYNGEE. The CDR3 length is 13 residues. The CDR3 DNA is TGTGCCAGCAGCGTAGCTTTACGTGGAGAGCAGTTCTTC. Protein product: CASSVALRGEQFF.

This rearrangement joins TRBV5-6 to TRBJ2-3; D is uncertain. Germline V gives CDR1 SGHDT, CDR2 YYEEEE. Trimming left V 0 bases short and J 1 base short, with 12 bases between. CDR3 length: 16 residues. This CDR3 is CASSLAGGARTDTQYF. The CDR3, as DNA: TGTGCCAGCAGCTTGGCGGGCGGTGCCCGCACAGATACGCAGTATTTT.

The V and J genes are TRBV11-2 and TRBJ1-1, with D unclear. The CDR3 is 13 residues long. CDR1 is SGHAT, CDR2 FQNNGV, per germline. V was clipped by 5 bases and J by 6 bases, with 13 bases between them. The CDR3 coding sequence is TGTGCCAGCAGCCCGAGCGGGAGGGCTGAAGCTTTCTTT. Translation: CASSPSGRAEAFF.

The rearrangement uses TRBV11-3 and TRBJ2-3; D gene ambiguous. V gave up 2 bases and J gave up 1 base, with 4 bases separating them. Germline V gives CDR1 SGHNT, CDR2 YENEEA. This CDR3 spans 13 amino acids. The CDR3 DNA follows: TGTGCCAGCAGCTTATACGGCACAGATACGCAGTATTTT. Its protein product is CASSLYGTDTQYF. The whole variable domain, filled in from reference TRBV11-3 and TRBJ2-3, reads EAGVVQSPRYKIIEKKQPVAFWCNPISGHNTLYWYLQNLGQGPELLIRYENEEAVDDSQLPKDRFSAERLKGVDSTLKIQPAELGDSAVYLCASSLYGTDTQYFGPGTRLTVL.

This chain links TRBV14 with TRBJ2-7; the D gene could be TRBD1 or TRBD2 (5 bases each). Trimming stripped 4 bases from V and 3 bases from J, with 13 bases between. Germline V lookup: CDR1 SGHDN, CDR2 FVKESK. There are 14 residues in the CDR3. In DNA form, the CDR3 reads TGTGCCAGCAGCCCGAGGGTACAGGACTACGAGCAGTACTTC. Amino acid sequence: CASSPRVQDYEQYF.